Following are 3 T cell receptor beta chains from one sample sequenced in a study of blood T cell repertoires in COVID-19. Repertoires were generated with immunoSEQ multiplex PCR, while TCRdb's copy carries only in-frame clones and drops some. Of around 370,000 clones listed, around 91% are singletons. The specimen sequenced was peripheral blood. These receptors were collected from a woman under 30 who had recovered from COVID-19.

A single count supports this clone. The V and J genes are TRBV5-6 and TRBJ2-1; 10 bases are a match to TRBD2. CDR3 length equals 14 residues. V trimming: 5 bases; J trimming: 4 bases; junction bases outside the gene matches: 3. CDR1 is SGHDT and CDR2 is YYEEEE in the germline V gene. The CDR3 here is CASRRTSGYNEQFF. CDR3 nucleotide sequence: TGTGCCAGCAGGCGGACTAGCGGATACAATGAGCAGTTCTTC.

The V gene is TRBV29-1, the J gene TRBJ2-1; D is possibly TRBD1 (6 bases). CDR3 length: 15 residues. Germline CDR1 SQVTM, CDR2 ANQGSEA. Trimming stripped 6 bases from V and 0 bases from J, with 15 bases between. For the CDR3, the DNA is TGCAGCGTCGCACCGGGACAAAGCTCCTACAATGAGCAGTTCTTC. Its protein product is CSVAPGQSSYNEQFF.

This CDR3 is CASSGGLAGGNEQFF. DNA for the CDR3: TGTGCCAGCAGCGGCGGACTAGCGGGTGGAAATGAGCAGTTCTTC. The rearrangement uses TRBV9 and TRBJ2-1; 11 bases match TRBD2. The ends lost 3 bases at V and 7 bases at J; junction bases unmatched: 6. Germline V CDR1 and CDR2: SGDLS, YYNGEE. This CDR3 is 15 amino acids long.